Presented here are 29 T cell receptor beta chains from one specimen sequenced in a study of T cell responses to AZD1222 COVID-19 vaccine. TCRdb's copy holds only in-frame clones and misses some; the assay was immunoSEQ multiplex PCR. Seen here are some 150,000 clones, 90% to 95% observed once, and the top ten hold more than 3%. Source: peripheral blood, taken on day 0 of AZD1222 vaccination. These receptors came from an adult in good health.

This clone was counted a single time. The V and J genes are TRBV15 and TRBJ2-1; no definite D call. The CDR3 spans 15 residues. Looked up from germline, CDR1 is LNHNV and CDR2 is YYDKDF (reference sequence). Trimming pared 1 base from V and 3 bases from J, leaving 10 bases between. The CDR3 loop reads CATSRVAAFYNEQFF. The CDR3 DNA follows: TGTGCCACCAGCAGAGTAGCAGCTTTCTACAATGAGCAGTTCTTC.

The chain has TRBV24-1 and TRBJ2-7, with 12 positions matching TRBD2. CDR3 length equals 13 residues. The trim removed 11 bases at V and 5 bases at J, leaving 6 bases unmatched. In germline, CDR1 is KGHDR, CDR2 SFDVKD. The CDR3 region is CASPSGRAHEQYF. CDR3 DNA: TGTGCCAGCCCTAGCGGGAGGGCCCACGAGCAGTACTTC.

The chain links TRBV7-3 to TRBJ2-5; 7 bases fit TRBD2. This CDR3 has 14 residues. In germline, CDR1 is SGHTA, CDR2 FQGTGA. V was pared by 5 bases and J by 1 base, with 4 bases of the junction left unmatched. The CDR3 region is CASSAGGGQETQYF. In DNA, the CDR3 is TGTGCCAGCAGCGCAGGCGGGGGCCAAGAGACCCAGTACTTC.

J is TRBJ2-3 and V is TRBV28; D uncertain. Trimming took off 2 bases at V and 1 base at J, with 13 bases between the two ends. This CDR3 is 16 amino acids long. Germline V CDR1 and CDR2: MDHEN, SYDVKM. The CDR3 DNA reads TGTGCCAGCAGTTTAGACCAACGATGGGGCACAGATACGCAGTATTTT. It translates to CASSLDQRWGTDTQYF.

The chain couples TRBV7-2 to TRBJ2-1; TRBD2 matches 7 bases. This CDR3 is built from 16 residues. V lost 3 bases and J lost 7; bases outside the gene matches: 12. Germline V gene sequence: CDR1 SGHTA, CDR2 FQGNSA. The CDR3 region has the DNA TGTGCCAGCAGCTTGGGTGCTAGCGGTTTTGGAAATGAGCAGTTCTTC. It is translated as CASSLGASGFGNEQFF.

The chain joins TRBV15 to TRBJ2-5; D ambiguous. The CDR3 is 15 amino acids. Germline CDR1 reads LNHNV; CDR2 reads YYDKDF (reference sequence). Between the trimmed V and J ends, which lost 3 bases and 2 bases, there was a span of 13 bases. The CDR3 sequence is CATSRFGAGQETQYF. The CDR3 DNA is TGTGCCACCAGCAGGTTTGGCGCTGGGCAAGAGACCCAGTACTTC.

The table lists this clone with a count of one. The chain combines TRBV5-1 with TRBJ2-2; 10 bases map to TRBD2. There are 18 residues in the CDR3. The germline CDR1 and CDR2 sequences are SGHRS and YFSETQ. The V and J ends lost 4 bases and 2 bases, in that order; junction bases with no gene match: 11. CDR3 region: CASSPRPGLARNTGELFF. The DNA for the CDR3 is TGCGCCAGCAGCCCCAGACCGGGACTAGCGCGAAACACCGGGGAGCTGTTTTTT.

This chain uses TRBV5-6 with TRBJ1-1; 7 bases line up with TRBD1. CDR3 length equals 15 residues. Germline CDR1 and CDR2: SGHDT and YYEEEE. V lost 2 bases to trimming and J lost 4 bases; unmatched junction nucleotides: 8. The CDR3 coding sequence is TGTGCCAGCAGCTTAGGAGACAGGGTTTTCACTGAAGCTTTCTTT. Protein: CASSLGDRVFTEAFF.

The chain carries TRBV5-1 and TRBJ2-7, with D unclear. Germline CDR1 SGHRS, CDR2 YFSETQ. This CDR3 contains 11 residues. V was trimmed by 4 bases and J by 8 bases, leaving 10 bases between them. In DNA form, the CDR3 reads TGCGCCAGCAGCAACAGTATCCAGCAGTACTTC. Translated, it gives CASSNSIQQYF.

This chain connects TRBV15 to TRBJ2-7; D is ambiguous. The germline V gene has CDR1 LNHNV and CDR2 YYDKDF (reference sequence). The CDR3 contains 15 residues. The V end was cut by 1 base, the J end by 3 bases, with 13 bases between. The CDR3 sequence is CATSRGPQGRYEQYF. CDR3 sequence (DNA): TGTGCCACCAGCAGAGGGCCCCAAGGGCGCTACGAGCAGTACTTC.

V is TRBV11-2 and J is TRBJ1-4; tentatively, D is TRBD1 (6 bases). From germline, CDR1 is SGHAT and CDR2 FQNNGV. Trimming took 5 bases from V and 8 from J, leaving 18 bases between them. This CDR3 has 15 residues. Here the CDR3 reads CASSTRDNIREKLFF. In nucleotides, the CDR3 is TGTGCCAGCAGCACCCGGGACAATATTAGGGAAAAACTGTTTTTT. The whole variable domain, remainder taken from reference TRBV11-2 and TRBJ1-4, is EAGVAQSPRYKIIEKRQSVAFWCNPISGHATLYWYQQILGQGPKLLIQFQNNGVVDDSQLPKDRFSAERLKGVDSTLKIQPAKLEDSAVYLCASSTRDNIREKLFFGSGTQLSVL.

The sample holds a few counts of this clone. V and J are TRBV7-2 and TRBJ2-7; TRBD2 matches 9 bases. The CDR3 covers 19 residues. Per germline, CDR1 SGHTA and CDR2 FQGNSA. Trimming at V came to 5 bases and at J to 6 bases, leaving 23 bases not matched to a gene. CDR3 bases: TGTGCCAGCAGCCCGGCGGGTCTAGCGGGATCTTTGGTGCCGGGCGAGCAGTACTTC. Translated, it gives CASSPAGLAGSLVPGEQYF.

As DNA, the CDR3 is TGTGCCAGCAGTGAGGGAAGCGCGGACACAGATACGCAGTATTTT. As protein: CASSEGSADTDTQYF. V is TRBV2 and J is TRBJ2-3; D remains ambiguous. The germline CDR1 and CDR2 sequences are SNHLY and FYNNEI. V was trimmed by 3 bases and J by 2 bases, leaving 12 bases between them. This CDR3 spans 15 amino acids.

The chain employs TRBV6-5 and TRBJ1-2, with 8 bases matching TRBD1. Looked up from germline, CDR1 is MNHEY and CDR2 is SVGAGI. This CDR3 is built from 14 residues. J was trimmed by 2 bases and V by 11 bases; bases with no gene match: 10. CDR3 sequence reads: CAATGGGSNYGYTF. The CDR3 nucleotides are TGTGCCGCAACAGGGGGAGGTTCAAACTATGGCTACACCTTC.

V gene TRBV18 combines with J gene TRBJ2-1; 7 bases map to TRBD2. V lost 2 bases and J lost 6; bases outside the gene matches: 7. This CDR3 has 15 amino acids. The germline V gene has CDR1 KGHSH and CDR2 LQKENI. Written as DNA, the CDR3 is TGTGCCAGCTCACCAAGGCGGGAGCAAGTCAATGAGCAGTTCTTC. Protein product: CASSPRREQVNEQFF.

This chain connects TRBV7-6 to TRBJ1-1, with no clear D. With 5 bases removed from V and 3 bases from J, the gap between germline ends came to 22 bases. From germline, CDR1 is SGHVS and CDR2 FNYEAQ. The CDR3 has 17 residues. CDR3 sequence reads: CASSTVGTEQPYTEAFF. The CDR3 nucleotides are TGTGCCAGCAGCACGGTGGGCACCGAACAGCCCTACACTGAAGCTTTCTTT. Full variable domain (outside the CDR3, taken from reference TRBV7-6 and TRBJ1-1): GAGVSQSPRYKVTKRGQDVALRCDPISGHVSLYWYRQALGQGPEFLTYFNYEAQQDKSGLPNDRFSAERPEGSISTLTIQRTEQRDSAMYRCASSTVGTEQPYTEAFFGQGTRLTVV.

This chain uses TRBV6-5 with TRBJ1-2; D gene uncertain. V lost 10 bases and J 5 bases, leaving 17 bases between the germline ends. This CDR3 comprises 13 residues. Germline lookup yields CDR1 MNHEY and CDR2 SVGAGI. CDR3 protein: CATLRDTSYGYTF. CDR3 coding DNA: TGTGCCACTCTCCGGGATACCAGTTATGGCTACACCTTC.

The chain carries TRBV10-3 and TRBJ1-1; 8 bases agree with TRBD1. The CDR3 length is 15 residues. Germline CDR1 ENHRY, CDR2 SYGVKD. J lost 1 base, V lost 6 bases, and 7 bases had no gene match. CDR3 bases: TGTGCCATCAGACCAACCGACAGGGGGAACACTGAAGCTTTCTTT. Its protein product is CAIRPTDRGNTEAFF.

The chain is built from TRBV27 and TRBJ2-1; 11 bases align to TRBD1. From germline, CDR1 is MNHEY and CDR2 SMNVEV (reference sequence). CDR3 size: 16 residues. Trimming at V came to 4 bases and at J to 4 bases, leaving 6 bases not matched to a gene. The CDR3 region is CASSSTGTGGYNEQFF. The CDR3 DNA follows: TGTGCCAGCAGTTCCACCGGGACAGGGGGGTACAATGAGCAGTTCTTC.

This chain uses TRBV7-8 with TRBJ1-1, with 7 bases that match TRBD1. The CDR3 length is 15 residues. Germline V CDR1 and CDR2: SGHVS, FQNEAQ. J was trimmed by 3 bases and V by 3 bases; bases with no gene match: 7. CDR3 loop: CASSLGTAMYTEAFF. Written as DNA, the CDR3 is TGTGCCAGCAGCTTGGGGACAGCGATGTACACTGAAGCTTTCTTT.

The chain couples TRBV9 to TRBJ2-6; 7 bases match TRBD2. V lost 2 bases to trimming and J lost 1 base; unmatched junction nucleotides: 3. The CDR3 extends over 16 amino acids. Germline V gene data show CDR1 as SGDLS and CDR2 as YYNGEE. For the CDR3, the DNA is TGTGCCAGCAGCGTGGGGACTATTTCTGGGGCCAACGTCCTGACTTTC. This translates into CASSVGTISGANVLTF.

The rearrangement uses TRBV27 and TRBJ2-7, with 12 bases aligning to TRBD1. V lost 10 bases, J lost 2 bases, and 9 bases stayed unmatched. This CDR3 is 15 amino acids long. Germline loops: CDR1 MNHEY, CDR2 SMNVEV (reference sequence). In DNA form, the CDR3 reads TGTGCCACCCAAAGGGGGACAGGGGGCCCCTACGAGCAGTACTTC. Its translation is CATQRGTGGPYEQYF.

CDR3 loop: CASSFLRSGAYEQYF. The CDR3 DNA reads as TGTGCCAGCAGTTTCCTCCGTAGCGGGGCCTACGAGCAGTACTTC. This sequence joins TRBV28 and TRBJ2-7, with 8 positions matching TRBD2. Per germline, CDR1 MDHEN and CDR2 SYDVKM. CDR3 length: 15 amino acids. Unmatched junction bases numbered 6, after V lost 3 bases and J lost 2 bases.

This clone was seen once. J is TRBJ1-6 and V is TRBV5-1, with D perhaps matching TRBD1 (5 bases). The CDR3 is 15 amino acids. CDR1 is SGHRS, CDR2 YFSETQ, per germline. The V and J ends lost 4 bases and 7 bases respectively, with 15 bases between them. The CDR3 bases are TGCGCCAGCAGCCCCGACGGGGGAACCAATTCACCCCTCCACTTT. Translation: CASSPDGGTNSPLHF.

The CDR3 protein is CASSLGGSTYIQYF. The DNA for the CDR3 is TGTGCCAGCAGCTTGGGCGGGAGTACGTACATTCAGTACTTC. The chain joins TRBV7-2 to TRBJ2-4, with 7 nucleotides matching TRBD2. Trimming cost V 3 bases and J 8 bases; bases outside gene matches: 7. CDR3 size: 14 residues. Germline V gives CDR1 SGHTA, CDR2 FQGNSA.

V and J are TRBV6-5 and TRBJ1-1; the D is unclear. This CDR3 has 13 residues. The ends were cut back, 6 bases at V and 5 bases at J, with 13 bases in the middle. In germline, CDR1 is MNHEY, CDR2 SVGAGI. CDR3 DNA: TGTGCCAGCAGCGACGGGCCGGGAACTGAAGCTTTCTTT. It translates to CASSDGPGTEAFF.

J is TRBJ1-1 and V is TRBV27; D is unclear. The V gene's germline CDR1 is MNHEY and CDR2 SMNVEV (reference sequence). V was trimmed by 2 bases and J by 11 bases, leaving 21 bases between them. There are 15 residues in the CDR3. The CDR3 DNA sequence: TGTGCCAGCAGTTTAGATTGGGTCCGCCGGTATTCGGCTTTCTTT. Translation gives CASSLDWVRRYSAFF.

The V gene is TRBV29-1, the J gene TRBJ2-2; maybe TRBD1 (5 bases). V lost 7 bases and J 5 bases, leaving 8 bases between the germline ends. Germline CDR1 SQVTM, CDR2 ANQGSEA. The length of the CDR3 is 11 residues. CDR3 in amino acids: CSAGHTGELFF. The DNA of the CDR3 is TGCAGCGCTGGACATACCGGGGAGCTGTTTTTT.

This clone was observed a handful of times. The CDR3 DNA sequence: TGTGCCAGCAGCCAAGGCGTGGTAAAGCCCAGCTCCTACAATGAGCAGTTCTTC. This translates into CASSQGVVKPSSYNEQFF. This sequence joins TRBV3-1 (or the pseudogene TRBV3-2) and TRBJ2-1; no reliable D call. Trimming left V 1 base short and J 0 bases short, with 16 bases between. Germline CDR1 is LGHDT and CDR2 is YNNKEL (reference sequence). This CDR3 contains 18 residues.